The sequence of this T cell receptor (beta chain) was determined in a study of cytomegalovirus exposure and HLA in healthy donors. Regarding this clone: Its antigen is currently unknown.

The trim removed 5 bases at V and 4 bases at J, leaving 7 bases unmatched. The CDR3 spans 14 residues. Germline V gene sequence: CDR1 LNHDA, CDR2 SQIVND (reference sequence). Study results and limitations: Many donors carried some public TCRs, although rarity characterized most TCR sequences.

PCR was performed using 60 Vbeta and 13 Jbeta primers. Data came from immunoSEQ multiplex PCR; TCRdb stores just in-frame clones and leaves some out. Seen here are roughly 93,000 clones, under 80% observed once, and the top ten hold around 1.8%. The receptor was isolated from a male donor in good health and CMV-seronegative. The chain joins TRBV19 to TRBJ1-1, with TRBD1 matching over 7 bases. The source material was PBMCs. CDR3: CASSETGVGTEAFF. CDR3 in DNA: TGTGCCAGTAGTGAAACAGGGGTGGGCACTGAAGCTTTCTTT.